Listed here are 9 T cell receptor beta chains from one sample, sequenced in a study of response to subunit inactivated influenza vaccine. Using its own MiXCR run on the RT-PCR reads, TCRdb lists one record per CDR3 protein. In the table there are 750,000 to 850,000 distinct CDR3 sequences, around 18% of which are singletons. The material sequenced was PBMCs from blood, taken around 5 days after vaccination. These receptors all stem from a man aged 45 to 65 who received an inactivated influenza vaccine.

The chain carries TRBV7-3 and TRBJ2-1, with D possibly matching TRBD2 (6 bases). This CDR3 region has 15 residues. Trimming took 3 bases from V and 6 from J, leaving 15 bases between them. Germline CDR1 is SGHTA and CDR2 is FQGTGA. The CDR3 here is CASSFGQGGFNEQFF. The CDR3 DNA reads TGTGCCAGCAGCTTTGGCCAGGGAGGTTTCAATGAGCAGTTCTTC.

This clonotype showed up many times. The rearrangement joins TRBV28 to TRBJ2-1; D might be TRBD2 (5 bases). Germline V gene data show CDR1 as MDHEN and CDR2 as SYDVKM. Deletions cut 3 bases from V and 5 bases from J, with 17 bases between. This CDR3 comprises 16 residues. CDR3 loop: CASSLDSAHNNNEQFF. The CDR3 DNA is TGTGCCAGCAGTTTGGATAGCGCCCACAATAACAATGAGCAGTTCTTC. The entire variable domain, with the rest obtained from reference TRBV28 and TRBJ2-1, is as follows: DVKVTQSSRYLVKRTGEKVFLECVQDMDHENMFWYRQDPGLGLRLIYFSYDVKMKEKGDIPEGYSVSREKKERFSLILESASTNQTSMYLCASSLDSAHNNNEQFFGPGTRLTVL.

V and J are TRBV29-1 and TRBJ1-2; D ambiguous. Trimming pared 2 bases from V and 8 bases from J, leaving 9 bases between. In germline, CDR1 is SQVTM, CDR2 ANQGSEA. CDR3 length: 11 residues. CDR3 sequence (DNA): TGCAGCGTTGAACGTGATGGCGGCTACACCTTC. Translation gives CSVERDGGYTF.

A few counts support this clonotype. The CDR3 protein is CASSFVRHGGTYTF. CDR3 coding DNA: TGTGCCAGCAGTTTTGTTAGGCACGGGGGTACCTACACCTTC. This chain connects TRBV28 to TRBJ1-2, with D possibly being TRBD1 (5 bases). V was pared by 3 bases and J by 10 bases, with 18 bases between. The CDR3 has 14 residues. Per the germline V gene, CDR1 is MDHEN and CDR2 is SYDVKM.

The CDR3 nucleotides read TGCAGTGCTAGTCTGGCCCTGTCCTACGAGCAGTACTTC. Encoded protein: CSASLALSYEQYF. This chain joins TRBV20-1 and TRBJ2-7; D is uncertain. This CDR3 region has 13 residues. The germline V gene has CDR1 DFQATT and CDR2 SNEGSKA (reference sequence). V was clipped by 3 bases and J by 1 base, with 10 bases between them.

There are many counts of this clonotype. This chain joins TRBV4-3 and TRBJ1-6; 10 bases are a match to TRBD1. With V trimmed by 0 bases and J by 9 bases, 5 bases remained unmatched. Per germline, CDR1 LGHNA and CDR2 YSLEER. The CDR3 is 16 amino acids. CDR3 region: CASSQDPTGGTSPLHF. CDR3 bases: TGCGCCAGCAGCCAAGACCCGACAGGGGGCACTTCACCCCTCCACTTT.

V usage is TRBV5-4 and J usage is TRBJ1-2; 12 bases fit TRBD1. The CDR3 loop spans 14 amino acids. In germline, CDR1 is SGHNT, CDR2 YYREEE (reference sequence). V lost 0 bases to trimming and J lost 8 bases; unmatched junction nucleotides: 2. CDR3 loop: CASSLGDRGRGYTF. CDR3 DNA: TGTGCCAGCAGCTTGGGGGACAGGGGGCGCGGCTACACCTTC.

In this sample, this clonotype turned up many times. The V gene is TRBV12-3 or TRBV12-4, the J gene TRBJ1-2; no firm D call. Trimming left V 1 base short and J 8 bases short, with 11 bases between. The CDR3 is 13 amino acids. The CDR3 DNA reads as TGTGCCAGCAGTTTAGGGGAGCCTGGAGGCTACACCTTC. Residues: CASSLGEPGGYTF.

Only a few counts were recorded for this clonotype. V and J are TRBV27 and TRBJ2-1, with 8 nucleotides matching TRBD2. Germline V gene lookup returns CDR1 MNHEY and CDR2 SMNVEV (reference sequence). The CDR3 spans 14 residues. The V segment lost 7 bases and the J segment 10 bases; nucleotides outside the gene matches: 12. The CDR3 coding sequence is TGTGCCAGCAAATCCGGGACTAGTGGTACGGAGCAGTTCTTC. Its protein product is CASKSGTSGTEQFF.